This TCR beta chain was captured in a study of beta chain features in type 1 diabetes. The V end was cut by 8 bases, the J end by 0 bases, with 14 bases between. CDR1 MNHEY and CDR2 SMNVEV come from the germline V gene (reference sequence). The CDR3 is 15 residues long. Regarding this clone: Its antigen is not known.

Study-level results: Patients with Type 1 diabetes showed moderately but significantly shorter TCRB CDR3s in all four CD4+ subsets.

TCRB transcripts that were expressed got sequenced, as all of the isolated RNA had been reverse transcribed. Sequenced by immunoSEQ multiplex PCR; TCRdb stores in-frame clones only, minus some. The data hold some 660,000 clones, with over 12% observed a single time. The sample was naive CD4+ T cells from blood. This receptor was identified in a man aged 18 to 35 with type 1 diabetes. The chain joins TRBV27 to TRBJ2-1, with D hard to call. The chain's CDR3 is CASWLDTSSYNEQFF. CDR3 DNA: TGTGCCAGCTGGCTTGATACCAGCTCCTACAATGAGCAGTTCTTC.